This entry describes one TCR beta chain. The CDR3 has 18 residues. Germline V gives CDR1 SGDLS, CDR2 YYNGEE. After removal of 0 bases from V and 0 bases from J, the junction contained 8 bases not matched to a gene. The data were obtained in a study of blood T cell repertoires in COVID-19. Study context: Samples representing acute and convalescent COVID-19 were sourced from the United States, Italy and Spain. The analysed material was cDNA or gDNA that came from T cells, B-cell-depleted T cells, or PBMCs.

Study processing details: How many nucleated cells were present was estimated from reference gene primer amplification. The repertoire was sequenced with immunoSEQ multiplex PCR; TCRdb's copy has only in-frame clones and lacks some. That table furnishes V, J and clone size, whereas the DNA furnished D and trimming. Of approximately 120,000 clones listed, around three quarters are singletons. Specimen: peripheral blood. V is TRBV9 and J is TRBJ1-4; TRBD1 matches at 7 bases. This TCR came from a man in his forties with active or convalescent COVID-19. For the CDR3, the DNA is TGTGCCAGCAGCGTAGCGTCCGGGACAGCTGCAACTAATGAAAAACTGTTTTTT. It translates to CASSVASGTAATNEKLFF.